The rows below give T cell receptor beta chains drawn from one sample of a study of T cells in Graves' hyperthyroidism and ophthalmopathy. MiXCR, applied by TCRdb to the multiplex PCR reads, yields one record per CDR3 protein. The data contain approximately 640,000 distinct CDR3 sequences, nearly 45% of them singletons. The material sequenced was peripheral blood or thyroid tissue (not recorded which). These receptors originate from an adult man with Graves' disease, either hyperthyroidism or ophthalmopathy (not recorded which). The CDR3 runs from the conserved cysteine through the conserved F or W. The order of the fields is J gene, D gene, clone size, V gene, CDR3 DNA, CDR3 protein. D genes are given only for firm matches. Clone size is not always given. Where it is, it says once, few, many or a class for expanded clones.

j_gene: TRBJ1-6
d_gene: NA
abundance: medium-sized
v_gene: TRBV7-8
CDR3nt: TGTGCCAGCAGCTTCGAGGCCACGTCACCCCTCCACTTT
CDR3aa: CASSFEATSPLHF

j_gene: TRBJ1-1
d_gene: TRBD1
abundance: NA
v_gene: TRBV9
CDR3nt: TGTGCCAGCAGCCCTCAGACAGGGAGGGGCACTGAAGCTTTCTTT
CDR3aa: CASSPQTGRGTEAFF

j_gene: TRBJ2-2
d_gene: NA
abundance: few
v_gene: TRBV20-1
CDR3nt: TGCAGTGCTAGAGTTGAAGGGTCGGGCACCGGGGAGCTGTTTTTT
CDR3aa: CSARVEGSGTGELFF

j_gene: TRBJ1-5
d_gene: TRBD1
abundance: few
v_gene: TRBV12-3/TRBV12-4
CDR3nt: TGTGCCAGCAGTTTAAGGGGGCCCGAGCTAGGTCAGCCCCAGCATTTT
CDR3aa: CASSLRGPELGQPQHF

j_gene: TRBJ2-2
d_gene: TRBD1
abundance: few
v_gene: TRBV24-1
CDR3nt: TGTGCCACCAGTGATCCCGGGACAGGGGCCCCCGGGGAGCTGTTTTTT
CDR3aa: CATSDPGTGAPGELFF

j_gene: TRBJ1-1
d_gene: NA
abundance: NA
v_gene: TRBV6-1
CDR3nt: TGTGCCAGCAGTAAGTACCCAGGGGAGAGTGAAGCTTTCTTT
CDR3aa: CASSKYPGESEAFF

j_gene: TRBJ1-1
d_gene: TRBD1
abundance: NA
v_gene: TRBV5-1
CDR3nt: TGCGCCAGCAACTTGGGACAGAGCAATGAAGCTTTCTTT
CDR3aa: CASNLGQSNEAFF

j_gene: TRBJ1-1
d_gene: TRBD1
abundance: NA
v_gene: TRBV7-3
CDR3nt: TGTGCCAGCAGCCCGCGGACAGGGGGGGACACTGAAGCTTTCTTT
CDR3aa: CASSPRTGGDTEAFF

j_gene: TRBJ1-1
d_gene: NA
abundance: NA
v_gene: TRBV20-1
CDR3nt: TGCAGTGCTAGTAGGAGTGGGACCATGAACACTGAAGCTTTCTTT
CDR3aa: CSASRSGTMNTEAFF

j_gene: TRBJ2-7
d_gene: NA
abundance: NA
v_gene: TRBV25-1
CDR3nt: TGTGCTAGAGATCGTCACCAGCGGGCCCACGAGCAGTACTTC
CDR3aa: CARDRHQRAHEQYF

j_gene: TRBJ2-3
d_gene: NA
abundance: NA
v_gene: TRBV5-1
CDR3nt: TGCGCCAGCAAGACGATCATAGCGGCCGATACGCAGTATTTT
CDR3aa: CASKTIIAADTQYF

j_gene: TRBJ2-7
d_gene: TRBD2
abundance: NA
v_gene: TRBV29-1
CDR3nt: TGCAGCGTTGAACTAGCGGGAGGTCTACACGAGCAGTACTTC
CDR3aa: CSVELAGGLHEQYF

j_gene: TRBJ1-5
d_gene: NA
abundance: few
v_gene: TRBV20-1
CDR3nt: TGCAGTGCTAATGGGGGTTCAGGTCAGCCCCAGCATTTT
CDR3aa: CSANGGSGQPQHF

j_gene: TRBJ1-5
d_gene: NA
abundance: few
v_gene: TRBV19
CDR3nt: TGTGCCAGTACCCCCAGGGGTTTTCAGCCCCAGCATTTT
CDR3aa: CASTPRGFQPQHF

j_gene: TRBJ2-7
d_gene: NA
abundance: many
v_gene: TRBV7-3
CDR3nt: TGTGCCAGCAGCTTTTCAGGGAGCAACGAGCAGTACTTC
CDR3aa: CASSFSGSNEQYF

j_gene: TRBJ1-1
d_gene: TRBD1
abundance: NA
v_gene: TRBV29-1
CDR3nt: TGCAGCGTATCCGGGGGACAGGGGTTCCCTGAAGCTTTCTTT
CDR3aa: CSVSGGQGFPEAFF

j_gene: TRBJ2-7
d_gene: TRBD2
abundance: few
v_gene: TRBV7-9
CDR3nt: TGCGCCAGCAGCTTAAGTAGCGGGATTGGGGAGCAGTACTTC
CDR3aa: CASSLSSGIGEQYF

j_gene: TRBJ2-7
d_gene: TRBD1
abundance: NA
v_gene: TRBV7-6
CDR3nt: TGTGCCACCAGTGATTCCCTCCGGGACAGGGGCCTTATTGGCGAGCAGTACTTC
CDR3aa: CATSDSLRDRGLIGEQYF

j_gene: TRBJ1-1
d_gene: NA
abundance: many
v_gene: TRBV29-1
CDR3nt: TGCAGCGTTGAGCGTGGTGCGGGGTTGACTGAAGCTTTCTTT
CDR3aa: CSVERGAGLTEAFF

j_gene: TRBJ1-2
d_gene: NA
abundance: many
v_gene: TRBV19
CDR3nt: TGTGCCAGTAGTACCCAGCGTGGGGCGACGCATGGCTACACCTTC
CDR3aa: CASSTQRGATHGYTF

j_gene: TRBJ2-7
d_gene: NA
abundance: NA
v_gene: TRBV6-2/TRBV6-3
CDR3nt: TGTGCCAGCAGTTACTCGCGGTTTGGGGGAGTGGACGAGCAGTACTTC
CDR3aa: CASSYSRFGGVDEQYF

j_gene: TRBJ1-3
d_gene: TRBD1
abundance: NA
v_gene: TRBV7-8
CDR3nt: TGTGCCAGCAGTTTTGGACAGGGGATAGGAGGAAACACCATATATTTT
CDR3aa: CASSFGQGIGGNTIYF

j_gene: TRBJ1-3
d_gene: NA
abundance: NA
v_gene: TRBV9
CDR3nt: TGTGCCAGCAGCGTAGCGTCTTCAGGGTTGGGAAACACCATATATTTT
CDR3aa: CASSVASSGLGNTIYF

j_gene: TRBJ1-6
d_gene: NA
abundance: NA
v_gene: TRBV29-1
CDR3nt: TGCAGCGTTGCGGGGTCGTCTAATTCACCCCTCCACTTT
CDR3aa: CSVAGSSNSPLHF

j_gene: TRBJ2-5
d_gene: TRBD2
abundance: NA
v_gene: TRBV2
CDR3nt: TGTGCCAGCAGTGATGACGGGAGGGAGACCCAGTACTTC
CDR3aa: CASSDDGRETQYF

j_gene: TRBJ2-2
d_gene: NA
abundance: NA
v_gene: TRBV7-9
CDR3nt: TGTGCCAGCAGCCACTTCGGACAGGGCGGGGGGTTGTCGGCCGGGGAGCTGTTTTTT
CDR3aa: CASSHFGQGGGLSAGELFF

j_gene: TRBJ1-1
d_gene: NA
abundance: many
v_gene: TRBV25-1
CDR3nt: TGTGCCAGCAGTGAGACAGTCCGGGGGGCTGAAGCTTTCTTT
CDR3aa: CASSETVRGAEAFF

j_gene: TRBJ2-5
d_gene: TRBD2
abundance: NA
v_gene: TRBV20-1
CDR3nt: TGCAGTGCTACCACCGGGACTAGCGGAGCAGAGACCCAGTACTTC
CDR3aa: CSATTGTSGAETQYF

j_gene: TRBJ1-3
d_gene: NA
abundance: NA
v_gene: TRBV7-3
CDR3nt: TGTGCCAGCACCTCGGGAAGGACGACTGGAAACACCATATATTTT
CDR3aa: CASTSGRTTGNTIYF